A single sample is the source of the 22 T cell receptor beta chains below, sequenced in a study of T cells after yellow fever vaccination (dated by TCRdb to the late 2010s). Receptor libraries were prepared by 5' RACE. The reads were generated on an Illumina NovaSeq 6000. TCRdb trimmed the raw reads at Q25, called clones with MiXCR and kept productive beta chains. Rows matching on CDR3 protein sequence are summarized as one entry with the most common DNA and genes. Within this sample are around 320,000 distinct CDR3 sequences, with approximately 4.5% of them counted one time only. Jointly, the top ten make up just under 20% of the sample. Interpreted using the paper, the treatment or condition label stands for: live attenuated yellow fever vaccine strain. The starting material was PBMCs, obtained 15 days after the yellow fever booster vaccination. All receptors come from a man aged 18-30 years who received the YFV17D yellow fever vaccine.

This clonotype appeared many times. The chain joins TRBV12-5 to TRBJ1-1; D may be TRBD1 (6 bases). The CDR3 covers 14 residues. CDR1 and CDR2 from the germline V gene are LGHNT and FRNRAP. V lost 6 bases and J lost 1, with 12 bases in between. The CDR3 DNA follows: TGTGCTAGTGGCGCGACAGGACGGAACACTGAAGCTTTCTTT. Its translation: CASGATGRNTEAFF. Supplemented by reference TRBV12-5 and TRBJ1-1, the full variable domain reads DARVTQTPRHKVTEMGQEVTMRCQPILGHNTVFWYRQTMMQGLELLAYFRNRAPLDDSGMPKDRFSAEMPDATLATLKIQPSEPRDSAVYFCASGATGRNTEAFFGQGTRLTVV.

In its sample, this clonotype was seen many times. This sequence joins TRBV12-3 or TRBV12-4 and TRBJ1-2, with a weak D call TRBD1 (5 bases). Between the trimmed V and J ends, which lost 3 bases and 5 bases, there was a span of 13 bases. The CDR3 sequence is 14 residues long. The CDR3 here is CASSLGDRTYGYTF. The CDR3 bases are TGTGCCAGCAGTTTGGGGGACCGGACATATGGCTACACCTTC.

The chain links TRBV7-6 to TRBJ2-5; 7 bases map to TRBD2. CDR1 and CDR2 (germline): SGHVS, FNYEAQ. Losses at the gene ends were 1 base for V and 4 bases for J; bases not matched to a gene: 3. The CDR3 spans 14 residues. The CDR3 DNA reads TGTGCCAGCAGCTTAGAGTGGGAGGGAGAGACCCAGTACTTC. As protein: CASSLEWEGETQYF. Full variable domain (rest looked up from reference TRBV7-6 and TRBJ2-5): GAGVSQSPRYKVTKRGQDVALRCDPISGHVSLYWYRQALGQGPEFLTYFNYEAQQDKSGLPNDRFSAERPEGSISTLTIQRTEQRDSAMYRCASSLEWEGETQYFGPGTRLLVL.

This clonotype was detected many times. The V and J genes are TRBV6-5 and TRBJ2-3; D gene ambiguous. Germline CDR1 reads MNHEY; CDR2 reads SVGAGI. V was trimmed by 2 bases and J by 6 bases, leaving 9 bases between them. This CDR3 is built from 13 residues. The CDR3 bases are TGTGCCAGCAGTTACCCTGCCGCCGATACGCAGTATTTT. Translating it yields CASSYPAADTQYF.

There are many counts of this clonotype. V and J are TRBV5-1 and TRBJ2-3, with a weak D call TRBD1 (6 bases). CDR1 and CDR2 from the germline V gene are SGHRS and YFSETQ. CDR3 size: 14 residues. V was clipped by 4 bases and J by 6 bases, with 15 bases between them. In DNA form, the CDR3 reads TGCGCCAGCAGCCTGTGGGGGCCAGGGGATACGCAGTATTTT. Its protein is CASSLWGPGDTQYF.

This clonotype was counted ten times or more. V and J are TRBV12-5 and TRBJ2-1, with D possibly TRBD2 on 6 matching bases. This CDR3 comprises 13 residues. V lost 7 bases and J 7 bases, leaving 14 bases between the germline ends. Germline CDR1 is LGHNT and CDR2 is FRNRAP. The CDR3 nucleotides read TGTGCTAGTGCACCGGGAGCACGGAATGAGCAGTTCTTC. Its translation: CASAPGARNEQFF.

This clonotype showed up many times. The chain recombines TRBV7-2 with TRBJ2-7; the D gene is possibly TRBD2 (5 bases). CDR1 and CDR2 (germline): SGHTA, FQGNSA. This CDR3 contains 14 residues. Deletions cut 2 bases from V and 1 base from J, with 9 bases between. The CDR3 nucleotides are TGTGCCAGCAGCTTACGGGAAGAATCCTACGAGCAGTACTTC. As protein: CASSLREESYEQYF.

This clonotype was observed at least ten times. The chain recombines TRBV5-1 with TRBJ2-5, with TRBD2 matching over 7 bases. Germline V gene data show CDR1 as SGHRS and CDR2 as YFSETQ. The CDR3 runs to 14 residues. Trimming at V came to 2 bases and at J to 5 bases, leaving 6 bases not matched to a gene. The DNA for the CDR3 is TGCGCCAGCAGCTTTGGTGCGGGAGTGGAGACCCAGTACTTC. Encoded protein: CASSFGAGVETQYF.

This chain joins TRBV5-1 and TRBJ2-3; the match to TRBD2 covers 14 bases. The CDR3 loop spans 15 amino acids. V lost 5 bases and J lost 3; bases outside the gene matches: 2. Germline assignment: CDR1 SGHRS and CDR2 YFSETQ. The CDR3 is CASRTSGGETDTQYF. In DNA, the CDR3 is TGCGCCAGCAGGACTAGCGGGGGGGAGACAGATACGCAGTATTTT.

This clonotype came up many times. V and J are TRBV6-5 and TRBJ1-2; D gene unclear. Germline V gene lookup returns CDR1 MNHEY and CDR2 SVGAGI. Trimming left V 2 bases short and J 0 bases short, with 7 bases between. The CDR3 totals 14 residues. The CDR3, as DNA: TGTGCCAGCAGTTACGGTGGATCTAACTATGGCTACACCTTC. It is translated as CASSYGGSNYGYTF.

This clonotype occurred many times. V is TRBV24-1 and J is TRBJ2-2; D not certain. V was shortened by 5 bases and J by 0 bases, with 3 bases between the two germline ends. The CDR3 sequence is 13 residues long. Germline assignment: CDR1 KGHDR and CDR2 SFDVKD. The CDR3 reads CATSVANTGELFF. The CDR3 DNA reads TGTGCCACCAGTGTAGCGAACACCGGGGAGCTGTTTTTT.

The J gene is TRBJ2-7, the V gene TRBV20-1; TRBD1 might be the D (6 bases). The CDR3 loop spans 10 amino acids. Germline CDR1 reads DFQATT; CDR2 reads SNEGSKA (reference sequence). V lost 6 bases, J lost 7 bases, and 10 bases lay in between. CDR3 protein: CSAGGSEQYF. CDR3 nucleotides: TGCAGTGCAGGGGGTTCGGAGCAGTACTTC.

This clonotype was counted between two and nine times. The chain recombines TRBV20-1 with TRBJ2-1; 16 positions match TRBD2. CDR3 length: 12 residues. Trimming removed 3 bases from V and 16 bases from J; junction bases left unmatched: 3. The V gene's germline CDR1 is DFQATT and CDR2 SNEGSKA (reference sequence). The CDR3 loop reads CSARGLAGGRFF. The CDR3 DNA sequence: TGCAGTGCTAGGGGACTAGCGGGGGGGCGATTCTTC.

This clonotype has ten or more counts. The chain links TRBV9 to TRBJ2-5, with TRBD2 matching over 9 bases. CDR1 SGDLS and CDR2 YYNGEE come from the germline V gene. The CDR3 is made up of 18 amino acids. Trimming cost V 1 base and J 1 base; bases outside gene matches: 11. CDR3 nucleotide sequence: TGTGCCAGCAGCGTAAGCCCACAAGCGGGGGGAGTCCAAGAGACCCAGTACTTC. It yields the protein CASSVSPQAGGVQETQYF. The full variable domain, in which reference TRBV9 and TRBJ2-5 provide the parts outside the CDR3, is DSGVTQTPKHLITATGQRVTLRCSPRSGDLSVYWYQQSLDQGLQFLIQYYNGEERAKGNILERFSAQQFPDLHSELNLSSLELGDSALYFCASSVSPQAGGVQETQYFGPGTRLLVL.

In its sample, this clonotype was seen a few times. The chain carries TRBV7-2 and TRBJ1-2; D uncertain. The germline V gene has CDR1 SGHTA and CDR2 FQGNSA. The CDR3 sequence is 14 residues long. V lost 8 bases to trimming and J lost 3 bases, with 16 bases between them. CDR3 coding DNA: TGTGCCAGCGCGGGCTGGGAGGGCGACTATGGCTACACCTTC. It encodes CASAGWEGDYGYTF.

This clonotype was seen a few times. The rearrangement uses TRBV11-2 and TRBJ2-1; D remains ambiguous. Germline V gives CDR1 SGHAT, CDR2 FQNNGV. The ends were cut back, 3 bases at V and 9 bases at J, with 6 bases in the middle. CDR3 size: 11 residues. This CDR3 reads CASSFESEQFF. CDR3 in DNA: TGTGCCAGCAGCTTTGAGAGTGAGCAGTTCTTC.

In this sample, this clonotype turned up a few times. CDR3 DNA: TGTGCCACCAGCAGATCGCAGACAGGGGCGACTGCGCAGTATTTT. Residues: CATSRSQTGATAQYF. This chain uses TRBV15 with TRBJ2-3; 8 bases match TRBD1. From germline, CDR1 is LNHNV and CDR2 YYDKDF (reference sequence). V dropped 2 bases and J dropped 10; count of bases not matched to a gene: 11. The CDR3 has 15 residues.

This clonotype was detected only a few times. J is TRBJ2-1 and V is TRBV18, with a tentative D call TRBD2 (6 bases). This CDR3 has 14 amino acids. The germline gives CDR1 KGHSH, CDR2 LQKENI. Trimming cost V 3 bases and J 5 bases, with 11 bases left between them. DNA of the CDR3: TGTGCCAGCTCACCCCGGGCGGGGAACAATGAGCAGTTCTTC. Translating gives CASSPRAGNNEQFF.

This clonotype was detected many times. The CDR3 DNA is TGTGCCAGCAGCTCCCGAAACGCTGACAGGATCGGAATCTATAGCAATCAGCCCCAGCATTTT. Amino acids: CASSSRNADRIGIYSNQPQHF. The V call is TRBV21-1, the J call TRBJ1-5; TRBD1, as called in the table, went unchecked against the DNA. TRBV21-1 is tagged as a pseudogene. The CDR3 loop spans 21 amino acids.

This clonotype was recorded at least ten times. CDR3 DNA: TGTGCCAGCAGTGACCAGTTTCTAGCGGGGGTTAGGGAGCAGTACTTC. This encodes CASSDQFLAGVREQYF. V usage is TRBV6-5 and J usage is TRBJ2-7; 10 positions agree with TRBD2. V lost 5 bases, J lost 7 bases, and 14 bases stayed unmatched. Germline V CDR1 and CDR2: MNHEY, SVGAGI. This CDR3 is 16 amino acids long.

The gene calls are TRBV6-6 and TRBJ2-3; the match to TRBD1 covers 10 bases. The CDR3 spans 15 residues. Trimming cost V 2 bases and J 4 bases; bases outside gene matches: 3. Germline CDR1 and CDR2: MNHNY and SVGAGI (reference sequence). CDR3: CASSYRTGGADTQYF. The CDR3 DNA follows: TGTGCCAGCAGTTACCGGACAGGGGGGGCAGATACGCAGTATTTT.

This clonotype was seen at least ten times. The V gene is TRBV6-5, the J gene TRBJ2-6, with D perhaps TRBD2 (7 bases). Per germline, CDR1 MNHEY and CDR2 SVGAGI. Trimming took 0 bases from V and 2 from J, leaving 8 bases between them. The CDR3 is made up of 16 amino acids. CDR3 in DNA: TGTGCCAGCAGTTACTCAGGGGGGGCTGGGGCCAACGTCCTGACTTTC. Its protein is CASSYSGGAGANVLTF.